This T cell receptor beta chain was obtained from a study of beta chain features in type 1 diabetes listed by TCRdb under 2018. Study-wide context: No differences in mean age, gender distribution, total cell number or subset yield were found between patients and healthy donors. Naive and central memory subsets were obtained from all 30 or so donors, but regulatory and stem cell-like memory subsets were isolated from only 8 patients and about 8 healthy donors. In the study, recently diagnosed type 1 diabetes patients and matched healthy donors were compared on the TCRB repertoires of their sorted circulating CD4+ T cell subsets. A total of approximately 100,000,000 sorted cells were examined across all samples, and the number of cells per subset was strongly correlated with RNA yield. Study-level results and caveats: In all four CD4+ subsets, TCRB CDR3 length was moderately but significantly shorter in type 1 diabetes patients. At VDJ recombination sites, type 1 diabetes patients had fewer insertions and more deleted nucleotides, which implies abnormalities in thymic rearrangement. Because cDNA was sequenced instead of genomic DNA, activated cells with high expression could be over-represented, although the groups did not differ in activation or CD3 levels. Because the HLA sub-analyses included only small numbers of individuals, any influence of HLA type on TCRB rearrangement was left unresolved. Naive, central memory and regulatory TCRB repertoires appeared to be more similar among patients than among healthy donors. PCR might favor shorter templates, but patient and control samples were amplified and corrected together, so any skew would affect both groups equally.

The entire amount of isolated RNA was reverse transcribed using the High Capacity cDNA Reverse Transcription Kit, so the sequenced TCRB transcripts were expressed ones. Naive, central memory and regulatory T cell samples underwent deep immunoSEQ sequencing, averaging about 3.57 million total reads per sample. After sorted cells were lysed in RLT buffer, RNA was extracted with DNase-treated RNeasy Micro or Mini kits, with the choice depending on cell number. Each cell subset was processed separately to prevent cross-contamination, with patient and healthy donor samples processed together. TCRB sequences were amplified from cDNA with the immunoSEQ multiplex PCR, producing 87-bp fragments spanning the CDR3 region. Amplicons were sequenced on the Illumina HiSeq platform. The paper's data handling went like this. PCR bias was computationally corrected using synthetic template baselines, reads within Hamming distance 2 were collapsed, and singletons that could not be merged were discarded. By aligning reads against IMGT, V, D and J genes, CDR3 length, and insertions or deletions at six rearrangement sites were assigned. Clonotype counts were normalized to sorted cell number within each subset before computing true diversity and Gini coefficients with the tcR R package. The overlap coefficient, calculated on TCRB nucleotide sequences, was used to measure repertoire sharing. As a proxy for the pre-selection repertoire, out-of-frame TCRB sequences from naive cells were analyzed. Drawn from immuneACCESS, this table holds only the in-frame rearrangements with V and J called that TCRdb kept. Clones are partly lost; checked studies trace under half to an unresolved V gene and leave the rest unexplained. The V and J calls and the clone size are those of that table, but D and trimming were determined from the DNA. The sample contains about 930,000 clones, 15% to 20% of them found a single time. The ten largest make up 0.023% of the sample.

Counted from cysteine to phenylalanine, this CDR3 has 10 amino acids. Only the CDR3 portion is preserved as DNA: 30 bases, with reading frame beginning at the first base. Between the V and J ends, shortened by 7 bases and 6 bases respectively, the junction contains 7 bases. CDR1 MDHEN and CDR2 SYDVKM were looked up in the germline V gene. Each donor gave one peripheral blood draw, averaging approximately 0.11 L, which was collected into heparinised tubes. Using a panel that included CD45RO, CCR7, CD25, CD127, CD95 and CD27, naive, central memory, regulatory and stem cell-like memory CD4+ T cells were sorted on a BD FACSAria II. Purity was above 95% for every sorted population. PBMCs were isolated right away by Lymphoprep density gradient centrifugation and were stained directly, without culture. So that batch effects would be minimized, each experiment stained and sorted samples in pairs, pairing one healthy donor with one patient.

This clone has just a few counts. What antigen it recognizes has not been identified. No much larger clone is present one base from it, and per-base qualities are unavailable. The sequence came from a woman aged 18 to 35 in good health. The sample consisted of naive CD4+ T cells from blood. The cell subset or site label here, explained by the study, means: true naive CD4+ T cells. The chain is assembled from TRBV28 and TRBJ2-7; no D gene can be assigned with confidence. The sequenced DNA: TGTGCCAGCAAAGCGCGCGAGCAGTACTTC. Protein translation: CASKAREQYF.